These 19 T cell receptor beta chains share one sample of origin, sequenced in a study of T cells in Graves' hyperthyroidism and ophthalmopathy. The TCR beta CDR3 regions underwent amplification using RNA transcripts as the source. The HTBI set primed first-round TCR CDR3 RT-PCR. TCRdb reprocessed the multiplex PCR reads via MiXCR and lists one record per CDR3 protein. The sample consists of about 620,000 distinct CDR3 sequences, about a sixth of them appearing once. Source material: blood. The receptors originated from a woman under 40 with Graves' hyperthyroidism.

This clonotype was recorded at least ten times. In nucleotides, the CDR3 is TGCGCCAGCAGCTTTGCACTAGCGGGGAACAATGAGCAGTTCTTC. Its protein is CASSFALAGNNEQFF. The V call is TRBV5-1, the J call TRBJ2-1; 10 bases map to TRBD2. Germline loops: CDR1 SGHRS, CDR2 YFSETQ. CDR3 size: 15 residues. V trimming: 2 bases; J trimming: 5 bases; junction bases outside the gene matches: 4.

This chain connects TRBV20-1 to TRBJ2-1; weak D call: TRBD2 (5 bases). V lost 5 bases to trimming and J lost 4 bases, with 15 bases between them. Germline CDR1 is DFQATT and CDR2 is SNEGSKA (reference sequence). The CDR3 sequence is 14 residues long. For the CDR3, the DNA is TGCAGTGCTCCTATCCCGGGAAGTTACAATGAGCAGTTCTTC. Its protein is CSAPIPGSYNEQFF.

This clonotype was counted ten times or more. J is TRBJ2-1 and V is TRBV2, with 10 bases lining up with TRBD2. This CDR3 contains 14 residues. V was pared by 4 bases and J by 7 bases, with 4 bases of the junction left unmatched. The germline CDR1 and CDR2 sequences are SNHLY and FYNNEI. DNA of the CDR3: TGTGCCAGCAGTGGGACTAGCGGTTGGAATGAGCAGTTCTTC. This encodes CASSGTSGWNEQFF.

This clonotype was picked up a small number of times. The chain carries TRBV30 and TRBJ1-2, with D perhaps matching TRBD1 (5 bases). The CDR3 runs to 19 residues. CDR1 and CDR2 from the germline V gene are GTSNPN and SVGIG (reference sequence). V dropped 0 bases and J dropped 1 base, with 24 bases sitting between them. This CDR3 is CAWSVRGREVREFNYGYTF. For the CDR3, the DNA is TGTGCCTGGAGTGTACGGGGCAGAGAAGTCCGCGAGTTTAACTATGGCTACACCTTC.

The chain combines TRBV5-6 with TRBJ2-1; a weak D match, TRBD2 (5 bases). Trimming left V 0 bases short and J 2 bases short, with 15 bases between. Germline-derived CDR1 and CDR2 are SGHDT and YYEEEE. CDR3 length equals 17 residues. CDR3 coding DNA: TGTGCCAGCAGCTTGGGCCCCTATAGCGCCACCTACAATGAGCAGTTCTTC. Translating gives CASSLGPYSATYNEQFF.

This clonotype was picked up many times. This chain links TRBV15 with TRBJ2-3; no firm D call. The germline gives CDR1 LNHNV, CDR2 YYDKDF (reference sequence). V lost 0 bases and J 2 bases, leaving 9 bases between the germline ends. The CDR3 runs to 15 residues. The CDR3 reads CATSRDGQTTDTQYF. CDR3 DNA: TGTGCCACCAGCAGAGATGGGCAGACCACAGATACGCAGTATTTT. The full variable domain, rest sourced from reference TRBV15 and TRBJ2-3, is DAMVIQNPRYQVTQFGKPVTLSCSQTLNHNVMYWYQQKSSQAPKLLFHYYDKDFNNEADTPDNFQSRRPNTSFCFLDIRSPGLGDTAMYLCATSRDGQTTDTQYFGPGTRLTVL.

This clonotype came up many times. The rearrangement joins TRBV12-3 or TRBV12-4 to TRBJ2-1; 8 bases match TRBD1. This CDR3 has 15 residues. V dropped 5 bases and J dropped 3; count of bases not matched to a gene: 6. CDR3 sequence: CASSPYGTGYNEQFF. Here the CDR3 DNA reads TGTGCCAGCAGTCCCTATGGGACAGGCTACAATGAGCAGTTCTTC.

CDR3 DNA: TGCAGTGCCACAGGGCTAGCGGACAAGACCCAGTACTTC. The encoded protein is CSATGLADKTQYF. The V gene is TRBV20-1, the J gene TRBJ2-5; D perhaps matches TRBD2 (7 bases). V lost 6 bases and J lost 6, with 17 bases in between. The germline CDR1 and CDR2 sequences are DFQATT and SNEGSKA (reference sequence). The CDR3 contains 13 residues.

This clonotype showed up many times. V gene TRBV5-4 combines with J gene TRBJ2-5; tentatively, D is TRBD2 (6 bases). Germline CDR1 SGHNT, CDR2 YYREEE (reference sequence). This CDR3 is built from 11 residues. V shed 5 bases and J shed 5 bases, with 7 bases lying between them. CDR3 in DNA: TGTGCCAGCAGTCGGGGGGAGACCCAGTACTTC. Its translation: CASSRGETQYF.

A note on this clonotype: The junction differs from germline at one of its ends, possibly a read error. The chain couples TRBV24-1 to TRBJ1-3, with 7 bases fitting TRBD1. The germline V gene encodes CDR1 KGHDR and CDR2 SFDVKD. The CDR3 runs to 14 residues. The DNA for the CDR3 is TGTGCCAGCAGTGACAGGGAGGATGGAAACACCATATATTTT. It translates to CASSDREDGNTIYF.

This clonotype has at least ten counts. The V gene is TRBV5-1, the J gene TRBJ1-4; TRBD1 aligns across 8 bases. After removal of 4 bases from V and 2 bases from J, the junction contained 4 bases not matched to a gene. The CDR3 loop spans 15 amino acids. Germline loops: CDR1 SGHRS, CDR2 YFSETQ. The CDR3 spells CASSGRTGTNEKLFF. In DNA form, the CDR3 reads TGCGCCAGCAGCGGGCGGACAGGGACTAATGAAAAACTGTTTTTT.

This clonotype was detected only a few times. This chain's CDR3 is CSARETGTFSGYTF. The CDR3 bases are TGCAGTGCTAGAGAAACCGGGACATTCAGTGGCTACACCTTC. The rearrangement joins TRBV20-1 to TRBJ1-2; a possible D gene is TRBD1 (6 bases). Germline-derived CDR1 and CDR2 are DFQATT and SNEGSKA (reference sequence). V was trimmed by 0 bases and J by 7 bases, leaving 15 bases between them. This CDR3 is built from 14 residues.

The sample holds many counts of this clonotype. This chain's CDR3 is CSVKGGLAVKAFF. The CDR3 DNA reads as TGCAGCGTTAAAGGGGGTTTGGCTGTCAAAGCTTTCTTT. The J gene is TRBJ1-1, the V gene TRBV29-1; D is perhaps TRBD1 (6 bases). CDR1 is SQVTM and CDR2 is ANQGSEA in the germline V gene. V gave up 5 bases and J gave up 9 bases, with 19 bases separating them. CDR3 length: 13 amino acids.

The CDR3 loop is CASSLYSFSGITDTQYF. CDR3 nucleotide sequence: TGTGCCAGCAGCCTCTACTCCTTCAGCGGAATCACAGATACGCAGTATTTT. The chain links TRBV7-6 to TRBJ2-3; possible D gene TRBD2, 5 bases. The length of the CDR3 is 17 residues. Germline V gene sequence: CDR1 SGHVS, CDR2 FNYEAQ. Trimming shortened V by 5 bases and J by 2 bases, and 20 bases separated the two germline ends.

This clonotype was counted a few times. The V gene is TRBV10-3, the J gene TRBJ2-3; D is unclear. The CDR3 has 14 amino acids. V lost 4 bases to trimming and J lost 4 bases, with 12 bases between them. CDR1 and CDR2 (germline): ENHRY, SYGVKD. CDR3 in DNA: TGTGCCATCAGTGGCCCAGGTATCCCAGATACGCAGTATTTT. Amino acid sequence: CAISGPGIPDTQYF.

This clonotype appeared a few times. The chain joins TRBV19 to TRBJ2-6; D is undetermined. This CDR3 region has 13 residues. Per germline, CDR1 LNHDA and CDR2 SQIVND (reference sequence). Trimming took 8 bases from V and 4 from J, leaving 9 bases between them. The CDR3 region is CASGLGGANVLTF. In DNA, the CDR3 is TGTGCCAGTGGGCTGGGGGGGGCCAACGTCCTGACTTTC.

The sample holds many counts of this clonotype. The chain employs TRBV24-1 and TRBJ2-7; 8 positions agree with TRBD1. J was trimmed by 6 bases and V by 2 bases; bases with no gene match: 11. The CDR3 totals 16 residues. Looked up from germline, CDR1 is KGHDR and CDR2 is SFDVKD. CDR3 residues: CATSDSTGGFVGEQYF. DNA for the CDR3: TGTGCCACCAGTGATTCAACAGGGGGTTTCGTCGGCGAGCAGTACTTC.

The V gene is TRBV2, the J gene TRBJ1-6; 9 bases fit TRBD1. The germline V gene has CDR1 SNHLY and CDR2 FYNNEI. V gave up 6 bases and J gave up 18 bases; unmatched junction bases: 15. The CDR3 is 14 residues long. The CDR3 DNA reads as TGTGCCAGCAGACCGGGACAGGGAGCCCTCAGGAACCACTTT. Translation: CASRPGQGALRNHF.

This clonotype has a handful of counts. The gene calls are TRBV10-3 and TRBJ2-1; D tentatively reads TRBD1 or TRBD2 (5 bases each). V gave up 8 bases and J gave up 6 bases, with 8 bases separating them. Germline lookup yields CDR1 ENHRY and CDR2 SYGVKD. The CDR3 has 11 amino acids. Here the CDR3 DNA reads TGTGCCATCGGGACCCTCAATGAGCAGTTCTTC. Translated, it gives CAIGTLNEQFF.